This TCR beta chain was sequenced for a study of shared clonotypes between healthy human individuals. V dropped 4 bases and J dropped 0; count of bases not matched to a gene: 2. Germline V CDR1 and CDR2: SGHNT, YYREEE (reference sequence). The CDR3 has 14 residues. Assay used: immunoSEQ multiplex PCR; TCRdb lists only in-frame clones, some missing. The sample holds hundreds of thousands of clones, approximately 95% seen once. The chain recombines TRBV5-4 with TRBJ2-3; TRBD2 aligns across 7 bases. Sequenced: naive CD4+ T cells sorted from blood. Subset denoted: CD45RA+ positively selected. The TCR originated in a woman under 40 in good health. The CDR3 bases are TGTGCCAGCAGCAAAGCGGGGAGCACAGATACGCAGTATTTT. It translates to CASSKAGSTDTQYF. Full variable domain (remainder filled in from reference TRBV5-4 and TRBJ2-3): ETGVTQSPTHLIKTRGQQVTLRCSSQSGHNTVSWYQQALGQGPQFIFQYYREEENGRGNFPPRFSGLQFPNYSSELNVNALELDDSALYLCASSKAGSTDTQYFGPGTRLTVL.